Below are 20 T cell receptor beta chains sequenced from a single sample in a study of T cells in localized non-small cell lung cancer (dated by TCRdb to the early 2020s). The library was obtained by the immunoSEQ multiplex PCR assay. The table was pulled from immuneACCESS by TCRdb, which kept in-frame rearrangements only. Such tables lose some clones; where checked, under half of the loss comes from unresolved V genes, and the rest has no known cause. Counted in this sample were tens of thousands of clones; 85% to 90% of them appeared once. Of the sample, about a sixth falls within the top ten clones. The source material was PBMCs, sampled before any cancer treatment. These receptors were collected from a female donor with stage II lung adenocarcinoma.

J is TRBJ2-5 and V is TRBV6-5; 9 bases are shared with TRBD2. The CDR3 is 13 residues long. V shed 7 bases, J shed 4 bases, and the junction held 4 bases outside the gene matches. CDR1 is MNHEY and CDR2 is SVGAGI in the germline V gene. The CDR3 region is CASTPSGVETQYF. The CDR3 DNA sequence: TGTGCCAGCACCCCTAGCGGGGTAGAGACCCAGTACTTC.

The chain carries TRBV5-1 and TRBJ1-2; 7 bases align to TRBD1. The J segment lost 8 bases and the V segment lost 3 bases, leaving 13 bases of the junction unmatched. CDR3 length: 15 residues. The germline V gene encodes CDR1 SGHRS and CDR2 YFSETQ. The DNA for the CDR3 is TGCGCCAGCAGCTCACAGGGGTCCGGGTCCGAGGGCTACACCTTC. This codes for CASSSQGSGSEGYTF.

Worth noting for this clone: A read error may produce the germline difference seen at one junction end. CDR3 bases: TGCAGTGCCTTCTCCCACGAGCAGTACTTC. It is translated as CSAFSHEQYF. This sequence joins TRBV20-1 and TRBJ2-7, with D hard to call. This CDR3 has 10 residues. CDR1 and CDR2 (germline): DFQATT, SNEGSKA (reference sequence).

This chain connects TRBV27 to TRBJ1-1; 7 nucleotides agree with TRBD1. V shed 2 bases, J shed 0 bases, and the junction held 6 bases outside the gene matches. CDR3 size: 16 residues. Germline-derived CDR1 and CDR2 are MNHEY and SMNVEV (reference sequence). CDR3 bases: TGTGCCAGCAGTTTACGCGGCAGGGGGATGAACACTGAAGCTTTCTTT. It translates to CASSLRGRGMNTEAFF.

The rearrangement links TRBV7-9 to TRBJ1-1; no firm D call. The CDR3 spans 12 residues. With 1 base removed from V and 3 bases from J, the gap between germline ends came to 3 bases. CDR1 and CDR2 from the germline V gene are SEHNR and FQNEAQ (reference sequence). The CDR3 DNA reads TGTGCCAGCAGCTTAGACGACACTGAAGCTTTCTTT. Protein sequence: CASSLDDTEAFF.

The genes are TRBV12-5 and TRBJ1-5; TRBD1 might be the D (5 bases). Germline V CDR1 and CDR2: LGHNT, FRNRAP. The CDR3 length is 14 residues. V lost 1 base, J lost 5 bases, and 9 bases lay in between. The CDR3 loop is CASGLGGGDQPQHF. The CDR3 nucleotides are TGTGCTAGTGGTTTGGGGGGAGGGGATCAGCCCCAGCATTTT.

The V gene is TRBV19, the J gene TRBJ2-7; D remains ambiguous. V lost 7 bases and J lost 3, with 16 bases in between. CDR1 is LNHDA, CDR2 SQIVND, per germline (reference sequence). The CDR3 covers 14 residues. The CDR3 region has the DNA TGTGCCAGTAAAGGATCAGACCCGCACTACGAGCAGTACTTC. It translates to CASKGSDPHYEQYF.

This clone has a single count. The J gene is TRBJ1-5, the V gene TRBV5-8; weak D call: TRBD1 (6 bases). Germline lookup yields CDR1 SGHTS and CDR2 YDEGEE. The V end lost 3 bases, the J end lost 8 bases, and 24 bases lay between the germline ends. CDR3 size: 17 residues. The CDR3 DNA sequence: TGTGCCAGCAGCTCCCGGGCAGGGGCGGTGGGACGAGAGCCCCAGCATTTT. The encoded protein is CASSSRAGAVGREPQHF.

J is TRBJ2-2 and V is TRBV5-1; 10 nucleotides align to TRBD2. The CDR3 length is 16 residues. V dropped 4 bases and J dropped 4; count of bases not matched to a gene: 7. Germline CDR1 reads SGHRS; CDR2 reads YFSETQ. The CDR3 reads CASSLTSGAGTGELFF. CDR3 nucleotides: TGCGCCAGCAGCCTCACTAGCGGGGCAGGCACCGGGGAGCTGTTTTTT.

The chain recombines TRBV2 with TRBJ2-6, with D tentatively TRBD1 or TRBD2 (5 bases each). Between the trimmed V and J ends, which lost 6 bases and 12 bases, there was a span of 18 bases. The germline gives CDR1 SNHLY, CDR2 FYNNEI. The CDR3 has 14 amino acids. The CDR3 protein is CASRPDGGESVLTF. CDR3 bases: TGTGCCAGCAGGCCTGATGGGGGAGAGAGCGTCCTGACTTTC. Filled out from reference TRBV2 and TRBJ2-6, the complete variable domain reads EPEVTQTPSHQVTQMGQEVILRCVPISNHLYFYWYRQILGQKVEFLVSFYNNEISEKSEIFDDQFSVERPDGSNFTLKIRSTKLEDSAMYFCASRPDGGESVLTFGAGSRLTVL.

J is TRBJ1-3 and V is TRBV6-1; no definite D call. Trimming removed 5 bases from V and 0 bases from J, with 8 bases in between. This CDR3 spans 14 amino acids. Per the germline V gene, CDR1 is MNHNS and CDR2 is SASEGT. The CDR3 loop reads CASSPGTSGNTIYF. CDR3 nucleotides: TGTGCCAGCAGTCCGGGTACCTCTGGAAACACCATATATTTT.

This clone was recorded a few times. The rearrangement uses TRBV7-2 and TRBJ1-6; no clear D. Germline V gene lookup returns CDR1 SGHTA and CDR2 FQGNSA. The CDR3 length is 15 residues. Deletions cut 2 bases from V and 5 bases from J, with 10 bases between. The CDR3 loop reads CASSLKGKDNSPLHF. CDR3 DNA: TGTGCCAGCAGCTTAAAAGGGAAGGATAATTCACCCCTCCACTTT. The entire variable domain, with the rest obtained from reference TRBV7-2 and TRBJ1-6, is as follows: GAGVSQSPSNKVTEKGKDVELRCDPISGHTALYWYRQSLGQGLEFLIYFQGNSAPDKSGLPSDRFSAERTGGSVSTLTIQRTQQEDSAVYLCASSLKGKDNSPLHFGNGTRLTVT.

The chain combines TRBV19 with TRBJ2-7; D not resolved. CDR3 length equals 12 residues. Germline lookup yields CDR1 LNHDA and CDR2 SQIVND (reference sequence). V dropped 5 bases and J dropped 6 bases, with 11 bases sitting between them. The CDR3 region is CASSPNVGEQYF. The CDR3 DNA reads TGTGCCAGTAGTCCAAACGTCGGCGAGCAGTACTTC.

This chain uses TRBV10-2 with TRBJ1-2; 8 bases match TRBD1. The V and J ends lost 5 bases and 7 bases, in that order; junction bases with no gene match: 9. The CDR3 totals 14 residues. In germline, CDR1 is WSHSY, CDR2 SAAADI. CDR3 sequence reads: CASSFFGTGPGYTF. The CDR3, as DNA: TGCGCCAGCAGTTTCTTCGGGACAGGTCCTGGCTACACCTTC.

The chain joins TRBV5-1 to TRBJ1-5; no definite D call. The CDR3 has 15 amino acids. Trimming took 2 bases from V and 0 from J, leaving 9 bases between them. Germline assignment: CDR1 SGHRS and CDR2 YFSETQ. The CDR3 DNA follows: TGCGCCAGCAGCTTACGCCAGTATAGCAATCAGCCCCAGCATTTT. Translation: CASSLRQYSNQPQHF.

The rearrangement joins TRBV6-5 to TRBJ2-7; 10 bases agree with TRBD2. CDR3 size: 14 residues. Germline V gene data show CDR1 as MNHEY and CDR2 as SVGAGI. V dropped 8 bases and J dropped 2; count of bases not matched to a gene: 6. The CDR3: CASRERGGTYEQYF. In DNA, the CDR3 is TGTGCCAGCCGGGAGCGGGGGGGAACCTACGAGCAGTACTTC.

J is TRBJ1-3 and V is TRBV30; D perhaps matches TRBD1 (5 bases). This CDR3 has 15 residues. Trimming took 1 base from V and 4 from J, leaving 14 bases between them. Germline assignment: CDR1 GTSNPN and CDR2 SVGIG (reference sequence). CDR3 residues: CAWSAPGPGGNTIYF. In DNA form, the CDR3 reads TGTGCCTGGAGTGCGCCGGGACCGGGCGGAAACACCATATATTTT.

Concerning this clone: This likely comes from a read error, as the CDR3 has no conserved phenylalanine or tryptophan at its end. This chain links TRBV5-1 with TRBJ1-2; D might be TRBD1 (5 bases). Trimming shortened V by 3 bases and J by 4 bases, and 7 bases separated the two germline ends. CDR3 length equals 12 residues. Germline CDR1 is SGHRS and CDR2 is YFSETQ. The CDR3 loop reads CASSSDTYGYTL. DNA for the CDR3: TGCGCCAGCAGCTCGGACACCTATGGCTACACCCTC.

V is TRBV9 and J is TRBJ1-2; 7 bases are shared with TRBD1. This CDR3 spans 16 amino acids. The V segment lost 4 bases and the J segment 2 bases; nucleotides outside the gene matches: 11. Germline CDR1 SGDLS, CDR2 YYNGEE. The CDR3 loop is CASSIRRTGRNYGYTF. The CDR3 DNA is TGTGCCAGCAGCATACGTAGGACAGGACGAAACTATGGCTACACCTTC. The variable domain in full, with the rest retrieved from reference TRBV9 and TRBJ1-2, is DSGVTQTPKHLITATGQRVTLRCSPRSGDLSVYWYQQSLDQGLQFLIQYYNGEERAKGNILERFSAQQFPDLHSELNLSSLELGDSALYFCASSIRRTGRNYGYTFGSGTRLTVV.

This chain joins TRBV29-1 and TRBJ2-7; D assignment may be TRBD1 or TRBD2 (5 bases each). V lost 3 bases, J lost 2 bases, and 11 bases lay in between. CDR1 and CDR2 from the germline V gene are SQVTM and ANQGSEA. The CDR3 runs to 13 residues. The CDR3 bases are TGCAGCGTTGAGTCGGGACCTCCCTACGAGCAGTACTTC. Translation: CSVESGPPYEQYF.